Listed here is a single T cell receptor (beta chain). This sample is part of a study of blood T cell repertoires in COVID-19. TCRdb's table, derived via immunoSEQ multiplex PCR, lists solely in-frame clones and lacks some. Of 300,000 to 400,000 clones in the sample, about 86% were seen once. Looked up from germline, CDR1 is KGHSH and CDR2 is LQKENI. Trimming stripped 2 bases from V and 0 bases from J, with 11 bases between. The CDR3 has 17 residues. Sequencing was done on a sample of PBMCs or T cells enriched from blood (not recorded which). The rearrangement uses TRBV18 and TRBJ2-6; possibly TRBD1 for D (5 bases). The receptor comes from a woman aged 40 to 50 with acute COVID-19. CDR3 protein: CASSPVTESSGANVLTF. In DNA, the CDR3 is TGTGCCAGCTCACCAGTGACAGAATCCTCTGGGGCCAACGTCCTGACTTTC.